This TCR beta chain was captured in a study of blood T cell repertoires in COVID-19. As for the study in general: Material from acute and convalescent COVID-19 was sourced from the United States, Italy and Spain. From T cells, B-cell-depleted T cells, or PBMCs came the material, which was cDNA or gDNA.

Original methodology: Amplification of reference gene primers was used by the study to estimate nucleated cell counts. Profiled with immunoSEQ multiplex PCR; TCRdb holds only in-frame clones, not every one. V and J calls and clone size follow that table, whereas D and trimming were derived from the DNA. The table includes fewer than 150,000 clones, roughly 85% detected once. This clone was counted once. The material sequenced was peripheral blood. This sequence was found in a human donor in a cohort sampled during active COVID-19.

This chain's CDR3 is CASSLRPGRLAGARRGTDTQYF. In DNA, the CDR3 is TGTGCCAGCAGCTTAAGGCCAGGGAGGCTAGCGGGGGCGCGCCGGGGCACAGATACGCAGTATTTT. The rearrangement uses TRBV7-3 and TRBJ2-3; TRBD2 matches at 10 bases. The junction had 20 bases not matched to a gene; V was cut back by 1 base and J by 1 base. This CDR3 has 22 amino acids. Germline assignment: CDR1 SGHTA and CDR2 FQGTGA.